This T cell receptor beta chain stems from a study of T-cell reconstitution after alpha-beta-depleted transplantation in children. Using unique molecular identifiers, the investigators prepared the TCRbeta library. TCRdb re-derived calls from the PCR reads in MiXCR, one entry per CDR3 protein. The table has about 870,000 distinct CDR3 sequences, 16% seen once; the top ten hold about 4.6%. This clonotype was seen at least ten times. This sequence was found in a male patient aged 5 to 17 who had a stem cell transplant for acute lymphoblastic leukemia, so the T cells may come from the graft donor. The sequencing here drew on PBMCs, mostly from graft donor cells, taken 360 days after TCRalphabeta/CD19-depleted stem cell transplant.

The CDR3 is CASSPTSVGEQFF. CDR3 coding DNA: TGTGCCAGCAGCCCGACTAGCGTCGGTGAGCAGTTCTTC. This sequence joins TRBV6-1 and TRBJ2-1; 8 bases are a match to TRBD2. V gave up 6 bases and J gave up 9 bases; unmatched junction bases: 7. CDR3 size: 13 residues. The V gene's germline CDR1 is MNHNS and CDR2 SASEGT.